These 17 T cell receptor beta chains came from one sample sequenced in a study of T cell responses to AZD1222 COVID-19 vaccine (dated by TCRdb to 2020 to 2022). Library method: the immunoSEQ multiplex PCR assay. The clones in this table, taken by TCRdb from immuneACCESS, are in-frame only. Not every clone is retained; where verified, under half of the shortfall comes from an unresolved V gene, and the cause of the rest is unknown. Counted in this sample were about 72,000 clones; roughly nine tenths of them appeared once. 28% of the sample is taken by the ten largest. The sample's time point label, in plain terms: about 28 days (+/-7) after the second vaccine dose. The input for sequencing was peripheral blood, taken 28 days after the second AZD1222 dose. These receptors all stem from an adult who received the AZD1222 COVID-19 vaccine.

The chain links TRBV2 to TRBJ2-2, with 14 nucleotides matching TRBD2. Germline CDR1 reads SNHLY; CDR2 reads FYNNEI. The CDR3 extends over 15 amino acids. Trimming at V came to 6 bases and at J to 5 bases, leaving 2 bases not matched to a gene. CDR3 sequence (DNA): TGTGCCAGCAGGGGACTAGCGGGAGTGACCGGGGAGCTGTTTTTT. This encodes CASRGLAGVTGELFF.

The chain joins TRBV18 to TRBJ2-1, with TRBD2 identical over 8 bases. The CDR3 length is 17 residues. J lost 0 bases, V lost 5 bases, and 9 bases had no gene match. The germline V gene encodes CDR1 KGHSH and CDR2 LQKENI. DNA for the CDR3: TGTGCCAGCTCAAGTGGTACGGGAGGGAGCTCCTACAATGAGCAGTTCTTC. Its translation is CASSSGTGGSSYNEQFF.

This clone was recorded only once. Its ends do not fully match the called genes, so a read error is possible. The rearrangement uses TRBV12-5 and TRBJ2-7; 10 bases line up with TRBD1. The germline V gene encodes CDR1 LGHNT and CDR2 FRNRAP. The CDR3 has 14 amino acids. The CDR3 spells CASGPPGTGAPGDF. The CDR3 DNA sequence: TGTGCTAGTGGCCCCCCCGGGACAGGGGCCCCTGGGGACTTC.

The chain carries TRBV5-5 and TRBJ2-5, with TRBD2 matching over 7 bases. The CDR3 is 14 residues long. CDR1 and CDR2 (germline): SGHKS, YYEKEE (reference sequence). V shed 4 bases, J shed 5 bases, and the junction held 8 bases outside the gene matches. CDR3 sequence: CASSRGGGSETQYF. CDR3 in DNA: TGTGCCAGCAGCCGCGGCGGGGGTTCGGAGACCCAGTACTTC.

The chain uses TRBV12-5 and TRBJ2-1, with unresolved D. The CDR3 length is 16 residues. V was cut by 4 bases and J by 0 bases, with 13 bases left in between. Germline V gene data show CDR1 as LGHNT and CDR2 as FRNRAP. This chain's CDR3 is CASGWTAVGSYNEQFF. CDR3 DNA: TGTGCTAGTGGTTGGACCGCGGTGGGCTCCTACAATGAGCAGTTCTTC.

CDR3 sequence (DNA): TGCAGCGTTGTCTCGGGTGATTATAGGCTGGCTGAAGCTTTCTTT. Residues: CSVVSGDYRLAEAFF. This chain connects TRBV29-1 to TRBJ1-1; no definite D call. This CDR3 comprises 15 residues. V was cut by 4 bases and J by 6 bases, with 21 bases left in between. Germline CDR1 reads SQVTM; CDR2 reads ANQGSEA.

The chain is built from TRBV9 and TRBJ2-1, with 8 bases fitting TRBD2. Germline CDR1 is SGDLS and CDR2 is YYNGEE. The CDR3 sequence is 16 residues long. The junction had 14 bases not matched to a gene; V was cut back by 3 bases and J by 9 bases. The CDR3 DNA follows: TGTGCCAGCAGCGCTACACTACGACTAGCGAATGGTGAGCAGTTCTTC. Its protein is CASSATLRLANGEQFF.

The chain has TRBV19 and TRBJ2-3; D is possibly TRBD2 (6 bases). Trimming stripped 5 bases from V and 4 bases from J, with 19 bases between. Looked up from germline, CDR1 is LNHDA and CDR2 is SQIVND (reference sequence). The CDR3 is 16 amino acids. Here the CDR3 DNA reads TGTGCCAGTAGTTCGGGAGTCGTTGGTTGGGCAGATACGCAGTATTTT. Protein sequence: CASSSGVVGWADTQYF.

This clone was recorded once. V gene TRBV19 combines with J gene TRBJ1-5; D is unclear. This CDR3 has 13 amino acids. Germline V gene lookup returns CDR1 LNHDA and CDR2 SQIVND (reference sequence). Trimming pared 1 base from V and 7 bases from J, leaving 8 bases between. The CDR3 is CASSIAGRQPQHF. The CDR3 DNA follows: TGTGCCAGTAGTATAGCAGGCAGGCAGCCCCAGCATTTT. The full variable domain, with the rest looked up from reference TRBV19 and TRBJ1-5, is DGGITQSPKYLFRKEGQNVTLSCEQNLNHDAMYWYRQDPGQGLRLIYYSQIVNDFQKGDIAEGYSVSREKKESFPLTVTSAQKNPTAFYLCASSIAGRQPQHFGDGTRLSIL.

V usage is TRBV19 and J usage is TRBJ1-2; 8 positions match TRBD1. The CDR3 extends over 13 amino acids. The V segment lost 4 bases and the J segment 8 bases; nucleotides outside the gene matches: 6. Germline V lookup: CDR1 LNHDA, CDR2 SQIVND (reference sequence). CDR3 coding DNA: TGTGCCAGTAGTACTTCGGACAGGGTCGGCTACACCTTC. Amino acids: CASSTSDRVGYTF. The entire variable domain, with the rest obtained from reference TRBV19 and TRBJ1-2, is as follows: DGGITQSPKYLFRKEGQNVTLSCEQNLNHDAMYWYRQDPGQGLRLIYYSQIVNDFQKGDIAEGYSVSREKKESFPLTVTSAQKNPTAFYLCASSTSDRVGYTFGSGTRLTVV.

The chain carries TRBV27 and TRBJ1-1, with a weak D call TRBD1 (6 bases). V lost 2 bases and J lost 3, with 13 bases in between. Germline values: CDR1 MNHEY, CDR2 SMNVEV (reference sequence). This CDR3 comprises 15 residues. CDR3 residues: CASSLETGPHTEAFF. The DNA for the CDR3 is TGTGCCAGCAGTTTAGAGACAGGACCACACACTGAAGCTTTCTTT.

The V and J genes are TRBV3-1 (or the pseudogene TRBV3-2) and TRBJ2-1, with 8 bases identical to TRBD2. CDR1 and CDR2 from the germline V gene are LGHDT and YNNKEL (reference sequence). The CDR3 runs to 13 residues. CDR3 amino acids: CATGGEDRYEQFF. CDR3 in DNA: TGTGCTACCGGGGGGGAGGACCGTTATGAGCAGTTCTTC.

J is TRBJ2-5 and V is TRBV28, with D perhaps matching TRBD2 (6 bases). The CDR3 runs to 14 residues. Trimming took 8 bases from V and 2 from J, leaving 15 bases between them. Germline CDR1 MDHEN, CDR2 SYDVKM. The CDR3 loop reads CASGGGGRQETQYF. CDR3 DNA sequence: TGTGCCAGCGGAGGAGGAGGGAGGCAAGAGACCCAGTACTTC. The full variable domain, with the rest looked up from reference TRBV28 and TRBJ2-5, is DVKVTQSSRYLVKRTGEKVFLECVQDMDHENMFWYRQDPGLGLRLIYFSYDVKMKEKGDIPEGYSVSREKKERFSLILESASTNQTSMYLCASGGGGRQETQYFGPGTRLLVL.

The J gene is TRBJ1-3, the V gene TRBV11-2; 7 nucleotides align to TRBD1. Germline lookup yields CDR1 SGHAT and CDR2 FQNNGV. The junction had 5 bases not matched to a gene; V was cut back by 3 bases and J by 6 bases. CDR3 size: 14 residues. CDR3 sequence (DNA): TGTGCCAGCAGCTTGCTCGGGACAGAAAACACCATATATTTT. Translating gives CASSLLGTENTIYF.

The sample holds one count of this clone. The rearrangement links TRBV11-3 to TRBJ2-1; 8 nucleotides agree with TRBD1. CDR1 and CDR2 (germline): SGHNT, YENEEA. After removal of 2 bases from V and 7 bases from J, the junction contained 4 bases not matched to a gene. The CDR3 spans 14 residues. The CDR3 region has the DNA TGTGCCAGCAGCTTACTCCAGGGGGCTAATGAGCAGTTCTTC. Its translation is CASSLLQGANEQFF. The variable domain in full, with the rest retrieved from reference TRBV11-3 and TRBJ2-1, is EAGVVQSPRYKIIEKKQPVAFWCNPISGHNTLYWYLQNLGQGPELLIRYENEEAVDDSQLPKDRFSAERLKGVDSTLKIQPAELGDSAVYLCASSLLQGANEQFFGPGTRLTVL.

The chain joins TRBV13 to TRBJ1-1; D unclear. This CDR3 is built from 12 residues. Germline values: CDR1 PRHDT, CDR2 FYEKMQ (reference sequence). Between the trimmed V and J ends, which lost 3 bases and 8 bases, there was a span of 10 bases. CDR3 residues: CASSFRLAEAFF. For the CDR3, the DNA is TGTGCCAGCAGCTTCCGACTTGCCGAAGCTTTCTTT.

The chain has TRBV6-1 and TRBJ2-3; 8 nucleotides agree with TRBD1. The CDR3 extends over 14 amino acids. Germline loops: CDR1 MNHNS, CDR2 SASEGT. V lost 3 bases, J lost 4 bases, and 3 bases stayed unmatched. CDR3 in DNA: TGTGCCAGCAGTGATCAGGGGGCTGCAGATACGCAGTATTTT. Its protein product is CASSDQGAADTQYF.